These 7 T cell receptor beta chains share one sample of origin, sequenced in a study of OX40 agonist ivuxolimab in advanced cancers. Sequenced by immunoSEQ multiplex PCR; TCRdb stores in-frame clones only, minus some. The table has tens of thousands of clones, 77% seen once. This specimen consisted of CD4+ or CD8+ T cells sorted from blood, obtained in a trial of the OX40 agonist ivuxolimab. The source of these receptors is an adult with an advanced solid tumor such as melanoma, head and neck, liver or kidney cancer.

V usage is TRBV6-4 and J usage is TRBJ2-3; D possibly matches TRBD1 or TRBD2 (5 bases each). Looked up from germline, CDR1 is MRHNA and CDR2 is SNTAGT. CDR3 length: 15 amino acids. Trimming took off 3 bases at V and 2 bases at J, with 12 bases between the two ends. The CDR3 here is CASSESGGSTDTQYF. The CDR3, as DNA: TGTGCCAGCAGTGAATCTGGGGGTTCCACAGATACGCAGTATTTT.

This chain uses TRBV19 with TRBJ1-5, with TRBD1 as a possible D gene (5 bases). The CDR3 loop spans 20 amino acids. V was pared by 7 bases and J by 2 bases, with 30 bases between. The germline V gene encodes CDR1 LNHDA and CDR2 SQIVND (reference sequence). This CDR3 reads CASNPTPSRVWTTGNQPQHF. CDR3 coding DNA: TGTGCCAGTAACCCCACCCCATCCAGGGTTTGGACTACAGGCAATCAGCCCCAGCATTTT.

The table lists this clone with a few counts. The V and J genes are TRBV5-5 and TRBJ2-7, with 8 positions matching TRBD1. V lost 1 base, J lost 13 bases, and 4 bases stayed unmatched. This CDR3 has 11 amino acids. In germline, CDR1 is SGHKS, CDR2 YYEKEE (reference sequence). CDR3 DNA sequence: TGTGCCAGCAGCTTGAATCAGGGGGCTTACTTC. Protein product: CASSLNQGAYF.

The rearrangement uses TRBV4-2 and TRBJ2-4, with 12 bases that match TRBD2. V dropped 0 bases and J dropped 8; count of bases not matched to a gene: 14. CDR1 is LGHNA, CDR2 YNFKEQ, per germline. The CDR3 consists of 19 residues. CDR3 DNA: TGTGCCAGCAGCCAAGAGTTGGCTAGCGGGGGGGACCAGGTCTACATTCAGTACTTC. It codes for CASSQELASGGDQVYIQYF.

The V and J genes are TRBV6-1 and TRBJ2-3, with D perhaps TRBD1 or TRBD2 (5 bases each). Germline-derived CDR1 and CDR2 are MNHNS and SASEGT. CDR3 size: 15 residues. Trimming took 6 bases from V and 1 from J, leaving 14 bases between them. This CDR3 reads CASSLRGPRTDTQYF. The DNA for the CDR3 is TGTGCCAGCAGCCTCCGGGGCCCCCGCACAGATACGCAGTATTTT.

The chain links TRBV5-5 to TRBJ1-1; maybe TRBD1 (6 bases). The germline V and J ends were trimmed by 5 bases and 2 bases, with 16 bases remaining between them. The CDR3 spans 15 residues. Germline-derived CDR1 and CDR2 are SGHKS and YYEKEE (reference sequence). The CDR3 nucleotides read TGTGCCAGCAGGCCTGATGGACAGCGTAACACTGAAGCTTTCTTT. Its protein product is CASRPDGQRNTEAFF. The complete variable domain, with remaining parts taken from reference TRBV5-5 and TRBJ1-1, reads DAGVTQSPTHLIKTRGQQVTLRCSPISGHKSVSWYQQVLGQGPQFIFQYYEKEERGRGNFPDRFSARQFPNYSSELNVNALLLGDSALYLCASRPDGQRNTEAFFGQGTRLTVV.

The CDR3, as DNA: TGTGCCAGCAGCTCATACTCTGGGGCCAACGTCCTGACTTTC. It translates to CASSSYSGANVLTF. J is TRBJ2-6 and V is TRBV7-2; the D is unclear. This CDR3 is 14 amino acids long. The V gene lost 4 bases and the J gene lost 0 bases, with 4 bases spanning the gap. Germline V gives CDR1 SGHTA, CDR2 FQGNSA.